This TCR beta chain came from a study of cytomegalovirus exposure and HLA in healthy donors. Samples came from healthy bone marrow donors. Per the germline V gene, CDR1 is KGHSH and CDR2 is LQKENI. The CDR3 covers 15 residues. With 3 bases clipped from V and 8 bases from J, the junction kept 9 bases outside the gene matches. Vbeta (60) and Jbeta (13) primers were used in the PCR. Measured with immunoSEQ multiplex PCR; TCRdb has only the in-frame clones, and not every one. Here the sample spans 200,000 or so clones, 81% being singletons. Study-level points and caveats: As confirmed in vitro, a few CMV-associated chains were specific for CMV antigens. TCR beta chains numbering more than 150 were designated cytomegalovirus-associated.

This clone was seen only a few times. Its antigen is still unknown. The sequence derives from a man between 50 and 59 years old in good health and CMV-seronegative. The chain links TRBV18 to TRBJ2-1, with 8 bases aligning to TRBD1. The specimen sequenced was PBMCs. This CDR3 reads CASSPRTGNDDEQFF. DNA of the CDR3: TGTGCCAGCTCACCTCGGACAGGGAATGATGATGAGCAGTTCTTC.